This record covers a single TCR beta chain. The target antigen is unknown. Germline lookup yields CDR1 MDHEN and CDR2 SYDVKM. Trimming removed 3 bases at V and 7 bases at J, with 7 bases between. The CDR3 loop spans 12 amino acids. Attachment of unique molecular identifiers was made to individual cDNA molecules. TCRdb reanalysed the 5' RACE reads using MiXCR and keeps one entry per CDR3 protein. The sample consists of tens of thousands of distinct CDR3 sequences, under 11% of them appearing once. This sample was included in a study of early T cells in non-severe SARS-CoV-2 infection. Overall study findings and caveats: Matching against VDJdb likely underestimated virus-specific expansions, favoring anti-spike CD8.

This sequence joins TRBV28 and TRBJ1-3, with D hard to call. The sequence came from an adult who was a healthcare worker with PCR-confirmed SARS-CoV-2 infection or an uninfected control (not recorded which). The sequenced sample was whole blood, obtained at baseline. CDR3 protein: CASSLLGNTIYF. For the CDR3, the DNA is TGTGCCAGCAGTTTGCTGGGGAACACCATATATTTT.